The next 7 T cell receptor beta chains were all read from a single sample in a study of human T cells and chemical hapten exposure. TCRdb independently ran MiXCR on the RACE reads; one entry per CDR3 protein. The data hold 120,000 or so distinct CDR3 sequences, with roughly an eighth observed a single time. Time point specified: patch test 1, 2 weeks after DPC sensitization. Treatment of the sample: therapeutic diphenylcyclopropenone sensitization with weekly scalp DPC. The sample in question was whole blood, obtained in connection with sensitization to the hapten diphenylcyclopropenone (DPC). These receptor sequences come from a man between 18 and 35 years old with alopecia areata. Some clones in this sample may be carry-over from other donors' samples.

This clonotype was seen repeatedly, ten times or more. The rearrangement joins TRBV7-3 to TRBJ2-5; D perhaps matches TRBD1 (5 bases). This CDR3 is built from 15 residues. The ends were cut back, 1 base at V and 0 bases at J, with 9 bases in the middle. Germline loops: CDR1 SGHTA, CDR2 FQGTGA. This CDR3 is CASSLSPGNQETQYF. The DNA for the CDR3 is TGTGCCAGCAGCTTAAGCCCAGGGAACCAAGAGACCCAGTACTTC.

This clonotype showed up just a few times. The chain is built from TRBV5-1 and TRBJ1-1; 7 bases match TRBD1. Unmatched junction bases numbered 4, after V lost 2 bases and J lost 0 bases. The germline V gene has CDR1 SGHRS and CDR2 YFSETQ. This CDR3 comprises 15 residues. The CDR3 region is CASSFTTGLNTEAFF. DNA of the CDR3: TGCGCCAGCAGCTTTACGACAGGGTTGAACACTGAAGCTTTCTTT.

This clonotype was found a few times. The chain recombines TRBV12-2 with TRBJ2-7; the D call in the table, TRBD1, was not verified against the DNA. TRBV12-2 is a known pseudogene. The CDR3 covers 16 residues. The CDR3 sequence: CASRLAPSTGKNEQYV. The CDR3 bases are TGTGCAAGTCGCTTAGCGCCCTCGACAGGGAAAAACGAGCAGTACGTC.

The V gene is TRBV14, the J gene TRBJ2-3; TRBD2 might be the D (6 bases). The V and J ends lost 0 bases and 1 base respectively, with 11 bases between them. The CDR3 sequence is 16 residues long. Germline V gene lookup returns CDR1 SGHDN and CDR2 FVKESK. The CDR3 loop reads CASSQDQQRGTDTQYF. The CDR3 DNA follows: TGTGCCAGCAGCCAAGATCAGCAGCGGGGCACAGATACGCAGTATTTT.

The J gene is TRBJ2-3, the V gene TRBV10-3; D remains ambiguous. The germline CDR1 and CDR2 sequences are ENHRY and SYGVKD. The CDR3 contains 11 residues. Trimming left V 8 bases short and J 3 bases short, with 6 bases between. In DNA form, the CDR3 reads TGTGCCATCTTGCGGACAGATACGCAGTATTTT. Residues: CAILRTDTQYF.

This clonotype was detected a few times. This chain joins TRBV5-1 and TRBJ1-1; 9 bases agree with TRBD1. The germline CDR1 and CDR2 sequences are SGHRS and YFSETQ. Germline trimming cut 0 bases from V and 11 bases from J; bases unmatched to any gene: 11. The CDR3 is 15 amino acids. The CDR3 is CASSLAGTGGRRAFF. The CDR3 nucleotides are TGCGCCAGCAGCTTGGCGGGCACAGGGGGCCGGAGGGCTTTCTTT.

This clonotype was detected only a few times. The V gene is TRBV7-8, the J gene TRBJ1-5, with no clear D. Trimming took off 1 base at V and 4 bases at J, with 8 bases between the two ends. The CDR3 spans 14 residues. The V gene's germline CDR1 is SGHVS and CDR2 FQNEAQ. CDR3 DNA sequence: TGTGCCAGCAGCTTAGGGCACCATAATCAGCCCCAGCATTTT. Translation gives CASSLGHHNQPQHF.